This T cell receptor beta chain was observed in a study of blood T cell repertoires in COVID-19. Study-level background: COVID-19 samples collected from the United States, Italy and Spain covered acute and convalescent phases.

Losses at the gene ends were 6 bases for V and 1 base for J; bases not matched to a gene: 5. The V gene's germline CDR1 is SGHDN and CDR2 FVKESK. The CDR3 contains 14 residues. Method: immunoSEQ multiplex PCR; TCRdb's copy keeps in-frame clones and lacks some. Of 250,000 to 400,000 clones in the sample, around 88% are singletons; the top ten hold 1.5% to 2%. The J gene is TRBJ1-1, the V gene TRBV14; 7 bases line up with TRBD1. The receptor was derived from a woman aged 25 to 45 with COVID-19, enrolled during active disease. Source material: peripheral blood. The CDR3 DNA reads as TGTGCCAGCAGTTACTACAGGGGGAACACTGAAGCTTTCTTT. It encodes CASSYYRGNTEAFF.